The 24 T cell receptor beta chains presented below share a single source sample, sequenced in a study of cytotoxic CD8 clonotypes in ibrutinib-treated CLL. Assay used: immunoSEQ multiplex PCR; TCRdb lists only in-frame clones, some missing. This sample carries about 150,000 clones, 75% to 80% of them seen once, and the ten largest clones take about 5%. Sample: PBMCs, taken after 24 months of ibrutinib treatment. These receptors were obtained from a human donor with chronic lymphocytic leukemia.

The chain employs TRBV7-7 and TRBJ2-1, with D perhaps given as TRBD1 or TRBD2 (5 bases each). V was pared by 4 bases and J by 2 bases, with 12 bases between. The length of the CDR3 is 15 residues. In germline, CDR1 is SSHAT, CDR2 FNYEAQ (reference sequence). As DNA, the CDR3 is TGTGCCAGCAGCTCACGGACGGGGCCCTACAATGAGCAGTTCTTC. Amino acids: CASSSRTGPYNEQFF.

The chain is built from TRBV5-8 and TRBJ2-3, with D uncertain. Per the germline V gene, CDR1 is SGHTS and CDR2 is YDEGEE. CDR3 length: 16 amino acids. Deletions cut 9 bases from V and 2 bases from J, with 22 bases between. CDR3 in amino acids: CANPSDPATYTDTQYF. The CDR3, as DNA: TGTGCCAACCCGTCCGACCCAGCCACCTACACAGATACGCAGTATTTT.

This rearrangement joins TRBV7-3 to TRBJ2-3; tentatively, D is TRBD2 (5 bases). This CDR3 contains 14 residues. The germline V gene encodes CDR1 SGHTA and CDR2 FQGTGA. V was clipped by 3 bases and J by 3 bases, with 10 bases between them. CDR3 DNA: TGTGCCAGCAGCTTCGGTCCGGGGACAGATACGCAGTATTTT. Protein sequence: CASSFGPGTDTQYF.

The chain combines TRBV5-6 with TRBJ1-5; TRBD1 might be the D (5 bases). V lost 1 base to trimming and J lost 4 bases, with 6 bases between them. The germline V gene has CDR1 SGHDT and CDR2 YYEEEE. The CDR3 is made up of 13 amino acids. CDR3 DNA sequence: TGTGCCAGCAGCTTGTGGGGGAATCAGCCCCAGCATTTT. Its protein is CASSLWGNQPQHF.

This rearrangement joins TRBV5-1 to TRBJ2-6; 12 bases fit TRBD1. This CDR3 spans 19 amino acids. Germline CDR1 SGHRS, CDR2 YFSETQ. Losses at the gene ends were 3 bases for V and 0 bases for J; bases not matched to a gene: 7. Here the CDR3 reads CASSWGQGAGVSGANVLTF. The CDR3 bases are TGCGCCAGCAGCTGGGGACAGGGGGCTGGGGTCTCTGGGGCCAACGTCCTGACTTTC.

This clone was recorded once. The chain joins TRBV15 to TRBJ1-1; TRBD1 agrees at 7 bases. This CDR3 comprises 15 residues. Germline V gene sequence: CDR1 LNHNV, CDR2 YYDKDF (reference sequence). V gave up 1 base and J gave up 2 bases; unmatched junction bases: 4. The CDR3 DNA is TGTGCCACCAGCAGAGGGAGGGACAGCAACACTGAAGCTTTCTTT. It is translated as CATSRGRDSNTEAFF. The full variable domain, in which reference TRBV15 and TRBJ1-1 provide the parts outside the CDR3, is DAMVIQNPRYQVTQFGKPVTLSCSQTLNHNVMYWYQQKSSQAPKLLFHYYDKDFNNEADTPDNFQSRRPNTSFCFLDIRSPGLGDTAMYLCATSRGRDSNTEAFFGQGTRLTVV.

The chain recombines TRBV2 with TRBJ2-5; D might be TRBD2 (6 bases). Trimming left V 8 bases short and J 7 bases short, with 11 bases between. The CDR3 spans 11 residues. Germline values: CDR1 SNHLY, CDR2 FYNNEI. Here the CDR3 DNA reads TGTGCCAGCGGCGGGGACTGGACCCAGTACTTC. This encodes CASGGDWTQYF.

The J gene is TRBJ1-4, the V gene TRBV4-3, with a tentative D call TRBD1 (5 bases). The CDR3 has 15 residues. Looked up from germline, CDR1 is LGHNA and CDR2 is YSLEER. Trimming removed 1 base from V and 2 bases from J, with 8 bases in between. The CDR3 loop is CASSQGGDTNEKLFF. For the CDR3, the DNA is TGCGCCAGCAGCCAAGGCGGGGACACTAATGAAAAACTGTTTTTT.

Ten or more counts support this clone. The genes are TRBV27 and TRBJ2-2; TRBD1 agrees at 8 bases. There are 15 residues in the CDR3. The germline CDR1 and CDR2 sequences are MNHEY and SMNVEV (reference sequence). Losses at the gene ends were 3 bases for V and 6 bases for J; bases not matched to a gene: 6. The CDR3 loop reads CASSFQGAWAGELFF. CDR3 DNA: TGTGCCAGCAGTTTCCAGGGGGCATGGGCCGGGGAGCTGTTTTTT.

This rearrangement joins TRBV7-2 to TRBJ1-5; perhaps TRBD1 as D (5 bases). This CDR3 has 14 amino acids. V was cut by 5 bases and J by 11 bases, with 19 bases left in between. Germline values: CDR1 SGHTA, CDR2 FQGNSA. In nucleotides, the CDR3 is TGTGCCAGCAGCCCCGGCCCAGGGTCCGTATCCCAGCATTTT. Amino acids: CASSPGPGSVSQHF.

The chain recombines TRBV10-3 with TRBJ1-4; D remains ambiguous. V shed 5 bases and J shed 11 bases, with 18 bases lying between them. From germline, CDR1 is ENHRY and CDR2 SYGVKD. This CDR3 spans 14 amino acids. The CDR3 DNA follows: TGTGCCATCAGTCCTGGGTTGCGAGACGCCAAACTGTTTTTT. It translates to CAISPGLRDAKLFF.

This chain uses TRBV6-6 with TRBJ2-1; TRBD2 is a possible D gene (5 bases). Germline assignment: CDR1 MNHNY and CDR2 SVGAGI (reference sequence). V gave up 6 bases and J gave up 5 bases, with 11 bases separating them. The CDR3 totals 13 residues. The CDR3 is CASSRTGNNEQFF. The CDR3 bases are TGTGCCAGCAGCCGGACCGGGAACAATGAGCAGTTCTTC.

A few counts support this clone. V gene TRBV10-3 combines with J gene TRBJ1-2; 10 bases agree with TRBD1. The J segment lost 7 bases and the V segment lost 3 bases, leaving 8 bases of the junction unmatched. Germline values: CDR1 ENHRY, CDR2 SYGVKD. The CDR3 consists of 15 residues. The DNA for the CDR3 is TGTGCCATCAGTGAAGGGACAGGGGTAAAGGGTGGCTACACCTTC. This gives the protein CAISEGTGVKGGYTF.

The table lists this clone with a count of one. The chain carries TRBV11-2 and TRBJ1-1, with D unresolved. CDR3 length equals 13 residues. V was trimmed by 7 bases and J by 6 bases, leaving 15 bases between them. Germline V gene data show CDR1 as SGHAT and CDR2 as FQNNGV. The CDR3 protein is CASTHSWAPEAFF. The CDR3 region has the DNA TGTGCCAGCACCCACTCCTGGGCCCCTGAAGCTTTCTTT.

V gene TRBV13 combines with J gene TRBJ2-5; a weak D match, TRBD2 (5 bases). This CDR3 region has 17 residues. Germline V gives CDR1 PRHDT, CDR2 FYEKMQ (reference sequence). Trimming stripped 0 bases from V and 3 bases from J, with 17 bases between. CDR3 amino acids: CASSLGTIPGTKETQYF. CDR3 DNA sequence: TGTGCCAGCAGCTTAGGCACAATTCCGGGAACAAAAGAGACCCAGTACTTC.

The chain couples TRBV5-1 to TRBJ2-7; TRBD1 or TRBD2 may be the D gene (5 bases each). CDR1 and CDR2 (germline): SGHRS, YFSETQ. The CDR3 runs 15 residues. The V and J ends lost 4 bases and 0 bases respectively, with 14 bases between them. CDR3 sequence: CASSETGRSSYEQYF. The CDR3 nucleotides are TGCGCCAGCAGCGAAACGGGACGGAGCTCCTACGAGCAGTACTTC.

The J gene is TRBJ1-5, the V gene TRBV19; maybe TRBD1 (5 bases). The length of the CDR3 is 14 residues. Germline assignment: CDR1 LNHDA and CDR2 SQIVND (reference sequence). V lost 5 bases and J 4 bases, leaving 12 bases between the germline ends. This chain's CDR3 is CASSLQDFNQPQHF. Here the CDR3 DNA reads TGTGCCAGTAGTTTACAGGATTTTAATCAGCCCCAGCATTTT. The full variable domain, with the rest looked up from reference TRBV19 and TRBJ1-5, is DGGITQSPKYLFRKEGQNVTLSCEQNLNHDAMYWYRQDPGQGLRLIYYSQIVNDFQKGDIAEGYSVSREKKESFPLTVTSAQKNPTAFYLCASSLQDFNQPQHFGDGTRLSIL.

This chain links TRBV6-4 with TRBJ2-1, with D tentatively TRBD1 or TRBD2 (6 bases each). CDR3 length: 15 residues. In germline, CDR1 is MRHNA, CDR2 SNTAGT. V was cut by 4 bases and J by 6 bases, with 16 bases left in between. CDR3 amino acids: CASSAGHGGFNEQFF. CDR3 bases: TGTGCCAGCAGTGCGGGACACGGAGGGTTCAATGAGCAGTTCTTC.

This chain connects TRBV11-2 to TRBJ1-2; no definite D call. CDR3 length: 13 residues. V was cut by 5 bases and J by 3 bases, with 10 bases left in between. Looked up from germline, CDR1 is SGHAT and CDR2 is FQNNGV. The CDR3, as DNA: TGTGCCAGCAGCCCTCAGTGGGACTATGGCTACACCTTC. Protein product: CASSPQWDYGYTF. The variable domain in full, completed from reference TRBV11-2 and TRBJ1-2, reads EAGVAQSPRYKIIEKRQSVAFWCNPISGHATLYWYQQILGQGPKLLIQFQNNGVVDDSQLPKDRFSAERLKGVDSTLKIQPAKLEDSAVYLCASSPQWDYGYTFGSGTRLTVV.

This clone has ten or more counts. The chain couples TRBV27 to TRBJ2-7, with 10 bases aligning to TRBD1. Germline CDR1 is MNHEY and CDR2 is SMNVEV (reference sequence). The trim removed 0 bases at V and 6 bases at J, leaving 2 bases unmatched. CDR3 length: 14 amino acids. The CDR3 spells CASSLSGQGFEQYF. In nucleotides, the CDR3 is TGTGCCAGCAGTTTATCGGGACAGGGGTTCGAGCAGTACTTC.

This CDR3 reads CASSPPGANEQFF. CDR3 coding DNA: TGTGCCAGCAGCCCCCCCGGAGCCAATGAGCAGTTCTTC. This sequence joins TRBV6-5 and TRBJ2-1; no clear D. CDR3 length: 13 residues. Trimming took 6 bases from V and 6 from J, leaving 12 bases between them. The germline gives CDR1 MNHEY, CDR2 SVGAGI.

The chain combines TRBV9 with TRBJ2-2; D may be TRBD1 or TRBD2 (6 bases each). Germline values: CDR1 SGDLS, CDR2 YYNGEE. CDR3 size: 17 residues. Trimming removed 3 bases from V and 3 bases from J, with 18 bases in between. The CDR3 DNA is TGTGCCAGCAGCGAGAGGGGGGCAGGCTCACACACCGGGGAGCTGTTTTTT. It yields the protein CASSERGAGSHTGELFF.

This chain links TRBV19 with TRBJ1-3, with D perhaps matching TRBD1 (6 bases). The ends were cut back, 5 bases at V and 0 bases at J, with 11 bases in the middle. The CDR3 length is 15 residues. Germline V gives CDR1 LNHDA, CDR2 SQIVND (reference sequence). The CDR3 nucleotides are TGTGCCAGTAGTTCTCGGACAGACTCTGGAAACACCATATATTTT. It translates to CASSSRTDSGNTIYF.

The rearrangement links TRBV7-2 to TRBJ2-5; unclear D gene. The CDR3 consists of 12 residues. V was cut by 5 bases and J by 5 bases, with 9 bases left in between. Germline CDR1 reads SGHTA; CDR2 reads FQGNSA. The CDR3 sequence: CASSPSGETQYF. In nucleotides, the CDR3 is TGTGCCAGCAGCCCGAGTGGGGAGACCCAGTACTTC.